Below, one T cell receptor (beta chain) is given with its context. In the authors' workflow: Nucleated cell number was recorded as an estimate derived from reference gene primer amplification. Here immunoSEQ multiplex PCR was the method, and the copy in TCRdb shows in-frame clones only, minus some. V, J and clone size reflect that table, while D and trimming were determined from the DNA. The sample carries 120,000 to 150,000 clones, over 85% recorded once. This sample was taken from a study of blood T cell repertoires in COVID-19. Background on the study: Acute and convalescent COVID-19 specimens originated in the United States, Italy and Spain. PBMCs, B-cell-depleted T cells, or T cells were the source of the cDNA or gDNA that made up the material.

The V end was cut by 0 bases, the J end by 5 bases, with 14 bases between. The CDR3 length is 16 residues. CDR1 is MGHRA, CDR2 YSYEKL, per germline. The sequenced sample was peripheral blood. The chain employs TRBV4-1 and TRBJ2-1; tentatively, D is TRBD1 (6 bases). The TCR originated in a human donor in a cohort sampled during active COVID-19. This CDR3 reads CASSQEPSRGNNEQFF. The CDR3 DNA reads TGCGCCAGCAGCCAAGAACCCTCCAGGGGCAACAATGAGCAGTTCTTC.